These 31 T cell receptor beta chains originate from one sample sequenced in a study of response to subunit inactivated influenza vaccine. TCRdb re-called the RT-PCR reads through MiXCR, storing one row per CDR3 protein. The repertoire has over 800,000 distinct CDR3 sequences, about 20% of them found once; the top ten carry roughly a tenth. Source: PBMCs from blood, taken about 5 days after vaccination. These TCRs come from a man aged 50-59 years who received an inactivated influenza vaccine.

This rearrangement joins TRBV12-3 or TRBV12-4 to TRBJ1-2; 8 nucleotides agree with TRBD1. Trimming removed 0 bases from V and 5 bases from J; junction bases left unmatched: 2. The CDR3 has 14 residues. The CDR3, as DNA: TGTGCCAGCAGTTTAGCGAACAGGGGGTATGGCTACACCTTC. Translation: CASSLANRGYGYTF.

In this sample, this clonotype turned up a few times. The V and J genes are TRBV24-1 and TRBJ2-3; D possibly corresponds to TRBD2 (6 bases). CDR1 is KGHDR and CDR2 is SFDVKD in the germline V gene. The CDR3 contains 13 residues. V lost 4 bases, J lost 9 bases, and 13 bases lay in between. The CDR3 DNA is TGTGCCACCAGTGACCCCCCGGGGGTAACGCAGTATTTT. This translates into CATSDPPGVTQYF.

The chain uses TRBV27 and TRBJ2-7; D may be TRBD1 or TRBD2 (6 bases each). Deletions cut 2 bases from V and 3 bases from J, with 14 bases between. Germline CDR1 MNHEY, CDR2 SMNVEV (reference sequence). The CDR3 is 15 amino acids. The CDR3 loop reads CASSLGGGMVYEQYF. The CDR3 DNA reads as TGTGCCAGCAGTTTAGGAGGGGGGATGGTCTACGAGCAGTACTTC.

This clonotype has a count of ten or more. This chain links TRBV21-1 with TRBJ2-6. TRBV21-1 is a pseudogene segment. CDR3 size: 15 residues. The CDR3 bases are TGTGCCAGCAGCAATTTAAGGTCTGGGGCCAACGTCCTGACTTTC. This encodes CASSNLRSGANVLTF.

The J gene is TRBJ2-1, the V gene TRBV12-3 or TRBV12-4; 16 bases are a match to TRBD2. V was clipped by 6 bases and J by 5 bases; unmatched bases: 4. The CDR3 has 16 amino acids. The CDR3 bases are TGTGCCAGCAGGGGGACTAGCGGGGGGGCAAACAATGAGCAGTTCTTC. This encodes CASRGTSGGANNEQFF.

The J gene is TRBJ1-5, the V gene TRBV6-5; D may be TRBD1 (6 bases). There are 16 residues in the CDR3. Germline assignment: CDR1 MNHEY and CDR2 SVGAGI. V dropped 0 bases and J dropped 7 bases, with 16 bases sitting between them. The CDR3 sequence: CASSYSFPGHNQPQHF. As DNA, the CDR3 is TGTGCCAGCAGTTACTCCTTCCCGGGACACAACCAGCCCCAGCATTTT.

This clonotype was counted only a few times. V is TRBV28 and J is TRBJ2-1; perhaps TRBD1 as D (5 bases). Per the germline V gene, CDR1 is MDHEN and CDR2 is SYDVKM. Trimming removed 1 base from V and 7 bases from J, with 17 bases in between. This CDR3 is built from 16 residues. The CDR3 sequence: CASSLLGREVNNEQFF. In DNA, the CDR3 is TGTGCCAGCAGTTTATTGGGCAGGGAAGTTAATAATGAGCAGTTCTTC.

This clonotype was found a few times. This rearrangement joins TRBV6-5 to TRBJ2-3; D gene uncertain. CDR1 is MNHEY and CDR2 is SVGAGI in the germline V gene. This CDR3 spans 16 amino acids. Trimming took 1 base from V and 0 from J, leaving 11 bases between them. The CDR3 reads CASSYFLGFSTDTQYF. The DNA of the CDR3 is TGTGCCAGCAGTTACTTCCTTGGTTTTAGCACAGATACGCAGTATTTT.

V gene TRBV5-1 combines with J gene TRBJ1-5; TRBD1 aligns across 7 bases. CDR3 size: 15 residues. Losses at the gene ends were 4 bases for V and 0 bases for J; bases not matched to a gene: 4. Per the germline V gene, CDR1 is SGHRS and CDR2 is YFSETQ. The chain's CDR3 is CASSLGQSSNQPQHF. CDR3 nucleotide sequence: TGCGCCAGCAGCCTGGGACAGAGTAGCAATCAGCCCCAGCATTTT.

The CDR3 reads CASSITQGVNYEQYF. For the CDR3, the DNA is TGTGCCAGCAGCATAACACAGGGAGTAAACTACGAGCAGTACTTC. This chain joins TRBV7-8 and TRBJ2-7, with D perhaps TRBD1 (6 bases). The CDR3 runs to 15 residues. Germline CDR1 SGHVS, CDR2 FQNEAQ. Trimming took 5 bases from V and 3 from J, leaving 17 bases between them.

This clonotype showed up just a few times. The V gene is TRBV7-9, the J gene TRBJ2-3, with a tentative D call TRBD2 (6 bases). The CDR3 extends over 16 amino acids. V was cut by 0 bases and J by 0 bases, with 10 bases left in between. Germline CDR1 SEHNR, CDR2 FQNEAQ (reference sequence). CDR3 nucleotide sequence: TGTGCCAGCAGCTTAGCTGTCCGGGGGAGCACAGATACGCAGTATTTT. This sequence encodes CASSLAVRGSTDTQYF.

The chain joins TRBV20-1 to TRBJ1-3; 9 bases match TRBD1. The CDR3 runs 17 residues. The junction had 10 bases not matched to a gene; V was cut back by 4 bases and J by 0 bases. CDR1 is DFQATT, CDR2 SNEGSKA, per germline (reference sequence). For the CDR3, the DNA is TGCAGTGCTACGAGGGGACAGGGTGGGAACTCTGGAAACACCATATATTTT. Amino acid sequence: CSATRGQGGNSGNTIYF.

The chain joins TRBV7-2 to TRBJ2-7; TRBD2 matches 8 bases. V gave up 2 bases and J gave up 6 bases; unmatched junction bases: 15. Germline loops: CDR1 SGHTA, CDR2 FQGNSA. The CDR3 spans 17 residues. CDR3 protein: CASSLPSGPVRNGEQYF. CDR3 bases: TGTGCCAGCAGCTTACCTAGCGGGCCCGTTCGGAATGGCGAGCAGTACTTC.

This clonotype was counted only a few times. The chain links TRBV4-1 to TRBJ2-7; D is undetermined. The V end lost 0 bases, the J end lost 0 bases, and 24 bases lay between the germline ends. This CDR3 is 20 amino acids long. CDR1 and CDR2 from the germline V gene are MGHRA and YSYEKL. CDR3 in amino acids: CASSQEFVLFRALGSYEQYF. CDR3 nucleotides: TGCGCCAGCAGCCAAGAATTTGTTCTGTTTCGGGCCCTGGGCTCCTACGAGCAGTACTTC.

This clonotype was observed at least ten times. The genes are TRBV29-1 and TRBJ1-1; D perhaps matches TRBD1 (6 bases). Deletions cut 6 bases from V and 1 base from J, with 12 bases between. The CDR3 totals 13 residues. CDR1 and CDR2 from the germline V gene are SQVTM and ANQGSEA. The CDR3 DNA reads TGCAGCGTCCGTGAGGACAGGAACACTGAAGCTTTCTTT. Protein: CSVREDRNTEAFF.

This clonotype showed up just a few times. The V and J genes are TRBV7-8 and TRBJ2-1, with a possible D match to TRBD2 (6 bases). Germline-derived CDR1 and CDR2 are SGHVS and FQNEAQ. Trimming stripped 2 bases from V and 5 bases from J, with 13 bases between. The CDR3 covers 15 residues. CDR3 amino acids: CASSLHLAQNNEQFF. The DNA for the CDR3 is TGTGCCAGCAGCTTACACCTAGCGCAAAACAATGAGCAGTTCTTC.

This clonotype was recorded a few times. This sequence joins TRBV20-1 and TRBJ1-5; D unclear. Germline V gene sequence: CDR1 DFQATT, CDR2 SNEGSKA (reference sequence). With 4 bases removed from V and 0 bases from J, the gap between germline ends came to 10 bases. This CDR3 is 14 amino acids long. CDR3 DNA sequence: TGCAGTGCTACTGACAAACCTAGCAATCAGCCCCAGCATTTT. Its protein is CSATDKPSNQPQHF.

This chain uses TRBV6-5 with TRBJ1-5; no firm D call. V lost 0 bases to trimming and J lost 9 bases, with 12 bases between them. The CDR3 contains 14 residues. Germline V gene lookup returns CDR1 MNHEY and CDR2 SVGAGI. The CDR3 DNA follows: TGTGCCAGCAGTTACTCGATCGGTAGTCGGCCCCAGCATTTT. Translated, it gives CASSYSIGSRPQHF.

This clonotype has a handful of counts. The rearrangement uses TRBV15 and TRBJ2-7, with unresolved D. V lost 3 bases to trimming and J lost 6 bases, with 15 bases between them. The CDR3 loop spans 14 amino acids. Germline assignment: CDR1 LNHNV and CDR2 YYDKDF (reference sequence). The CDR3 is CATSSSSVPSEQYF. The CDR3 DNA follows: TGTGCCACCAGCAGTTCATCCGTCCCCTCCGAGCAGTACTTC.

This clonotype was counted a few times. This chain joins TRBV5-6 and TRBJ2-1; D perhaps matches TRBD2 (5 bases). CDR3 length: 13 residues. The V end was cut by 5 bases, the J end by 7 bases, with 13 bases between. Germline V gives CDR1 SGHDT, CDR2 YYEEEE. The DNA for the CDR3 is TGTGCCAGCAGACTGACGACTAATAATGAGCAGTTCTTC. Its translation is CASRLTTNNEQFF.

The chain links TRBV28 to TRBJ2-3; 13 bases fit TRBD2. After removal of 0 bases from V and 3 bases from J, the junction contained 3 bases not matched to a gene. Germline V gene data show CDR1 as MDHEN and CDR2 as SYDVKM. This CDR3 is 17 amino acids long. CDR3 region: CASSLWGLAGRTDTQYF. CDR3 in DNA: TGTGCCAGCAGTTTATGGGGACTAGCGGGACGTACAGATACGCAGTATTTT. Combining the CDR3 with reference TRBV28 and TRBJ2-3 gives the whole variable domain DVKVTQSSRYLVKRTGEKVFLECVQDMDHENMFWYRQDPGLGLRLIYFSYDVKMKEKGDIPEGYSVSREKKERFSLILESASTNQTSMYLCASSLWGLAGRTDTQYFGPGTRLTVL.

This clonotype was picked up a small number of times. The chain joins TRBV5-1 to TRBJ1-2, with 8 bases aligning to TRBD1. Germline values: CDR1 SGHRS, CDR2 YFSETQ. The J segment lost 5 bases and the V segment lost 0 bases, leaving 6 bases of the junction unmatched. The CDR3 consists of 15 residues. CDR3 residues: CASSLEGTGSYGYTF. The CDR3 DNA is TGCGCCAGCAGCTTGGAGGGGACAGGTTCTTATGGCTACACCTTC. The whole variable domain, filled in from reference TRBV5-1 and TRBJ1-2, reads KAGVTQTPRYLIKTRGQQVTLSCSPISGHRSVSWYQQTPGQGLQFLFEYFSETQRNKGNFPGRFSGRQFSNSRSEMNVSTLELGDSALYLCASSLEGTGSYGYTFGSGTRLTVV.

The rearrangement uses TRBV9 and TRBJ1-2; a weak D match, TRBD1 (5 bases). The ends were cut back, 1 base at V and 2 bases at J, with 9 bases in the middle. Germline V CDR1 and CDR2: SGDLS, YYNGEE. The CDR3 is 14 residues long. CDR3 coding DNA: TGTGCCAGCAGCGTAAGCAGGGTCAACTATGGCTACACCTTC. Amino acids: CASSVSRVNYGYTF. The whole variable domain, filled in from reference TRBV9 and TRBJ1-2, reads DSGVTQTPKHLITATGQRVTLRCSPRSGDLSVYWYQQSLDQGLQFLIQYYNGEERAKGNILERFSAQQFPDLHSELNLSSLELGDSALYFCASSVSRVNYGYTFGSGTRLTVV.

This clonotype was observed a few times. The chain uses TRBV12-3 or TRBV12-4 and TRBJ1-2; no definite D call. V shed 5 bases and J shed 2 bases, with 12 bases lying between them. CDR3 length equals 14 residues. As DNA, the CDR3 is TGTGCCAGCAGTCTGTCGGGGTTCAACTATGGCTACACCTTC. It encodes CASSLSGFNYGYTF.

This clonotype appeared a few times. The chain couples TRBV7-9 to TRBJ2-3; the D gene could be TRBD1 or TRBD2 (6 bases each). This CDR3 region has 15 residues. V lost 5 bases and J 0 bases, leaving 12 bases between the germline ends. The germline V gene has CDR1 SEHNR and CDR2 FQNEAQ (reference sequence). CDR3 protein: CASSPGALSTDTQYF. The CDR3 nucleotides are TGTGCCAGCAGCCCGGGGGCGTTAAGCACAGATACGCAGTATTTT. The full variable domain, rest sourced from reference TRBV7-9 and TRBJ2-3, is DTGVSQNPRHKITKRGQNVTFRCDPISEHNRLYWYRQTLGQGPEFLTYFQNEAQLEKSRLLSDRFSAERPKGSFSTLEIQRTEQGDSAMYLCASSPGALSTDTQYFGPGTRLTVL.

This clonotype was detected once. The chain joins TRBV18 to TRBJ2-7, with TRBD1 matching over 11 bases. The CDR3 runs to 15 residues. The V and J ends lost 5 bases and 3 bases, in that order; junction bases with no gene match: 6. Germline CDR1 is KGHSH and CDR2 is LQKENI. CDR3 bases: TGTGCCAGCTCAAGTACGGGACAGGGGGACTACGAGCAGTACTTC. As protein: CASSSTGQGDYEQYF.

The chain links TRBV28 to TRBJ1-6; 9 nucleotides agree with TRBD1. Germline lookup yields CDR1 MDHEN and CDR2 SYDVKM. CDR3 length: 17 residues. The V and J ends lost 2 bases and 1 base, in that order; junction bases with no gene match: 3. Here the CDR3 DNA reads TGTGCCAGCAGTTTAAGGGACAGGGAGTCCTATAATTCACCCCTCCACTTT. Translating it yields CASSLRDRESYNSPLHF.

This clonotype was detected only a few times. The chain has TRBV6-5 and TRBJ1-2, with D unclear. V was pared by 4 bases and J by 1 base, with 13 bases between. The CDR3 runs 15 residues. Germline V CDR1 and CDR2: MNHEY, SVGAGI. CDR3 loop: CASSSSTPYNYGYTF. In DNA, the CDR3 is TGTGCCAGCAGTTCGTCGACACCATATAACTATGGCTACACCTTC.

This clonotype appeared a few times. This chain joins TRBV29-1 and TRBJ2-1; D is possibly TRBD1 (6 bases). The CDR3 length is 13 residues. The germline gives CDR1 SQVTM, CDR2 ANQGSEA. V lost 5 bases and J 6 bases, leaving 14 bases between the germline ends. CDR3 coding DNA: TGCAGCGTTCCCCTAACAGGGTTCAATGAGCAGTTCTTC. Amino acid sequence: CSVPLTGFNEQFF.

The chain joins TRBV12-3 or TRBV12-4 to TRBJ2-1; D unclear. The CDR3 runs 16 residues. Trimming shortened V by 3 bases and J by 2 bases, and 14 bases separated the two germline ends. The CDR3 sequence is CASSFETGTTYNEQFF. The CDR3 bases are TGTGCCAGCAGTTTCGAGACTGGAACTACCTACAATGAGCAGTTCTTC.

In its sample, this clonotype was seen a few times. The CDR3, as DNA: TGTGCCAGCAGTTACTCGCAGGGGGCGACCGGGGAGCTGTTTTTT. It encodes CASSYSQGATGELFF. The chain employs TRBV6-5 and TRBJ2-2; 8 nucleotides agree with TRBD1. After removal of 0 bases from V and 5 bases from J, the junction contained 2 bases not matched to a gene. The CDR3 totals 15 residues. Germline V lookup: CDR1 MNHEY, CDR2 SVGAGI.